Each of the 9 T cell receptor beta chains below was sequenced from the same sample in a study of T cell repertoires in cytomegalovirus infection. TCRdb re-derived calls from the reads in MiXCR, one entry per CDR3 protein. The sample holds more than 150,000 distinct CDR3 sequences, under 30% seen once. Sequenced input: PBMCs. These receptors came from a human donor in good health (CMV status not recorded). Some clones in this sample may be carry-over from other donors' samples.

This clonotype appeared a few times. The genes are TRBV11-2 and TRBJ1-6; perhaps TRBD1 as D (5 bases). The CDR3 spans 15 residues. Deletions cut 5 bases from V and 10 bases from J, with 18 bases between. In germline, CDR1 is SGHAT, CDR2 FQNNGV. CDR3 sequence (DNA): TGTGCCAGCAGCCCCAGTTGGGGGGAGGGCTCACCCCTCCACTTT. It encodes CASSPSWGEGSPLHF.

This clonotype was observed a handful of times. The chain uses TRBV3-1 and TRBJ2-2, with a weak D call TRBD2 (5 bases). CDR1 and CDR2 (germline): LGHDT, YNNKEL (reference sequence). The ends were cut back, 0 bases at V and 4 bases at J, with 9 bases in the middle. This CDR3 comprises 15 residues. The CDR3: CASSQDNRGTGELFF. For the CDR3, the DNA is TGTGCCAGCAGCCAAGATAACCGGGGCACCGGGGAGCTGTTTTTT.

This chain joins TRBV5-1 and TRBJ1-1; no clear D gene. CDR3 length: 13 amino acids. Trimming left V 2 bases short and J 8 bases short, with 13 bases between. Germline values: CDR1 SGHRS, CDR2 YFSETQ. The CDR3 reads CASSFTVDGEAFF. CDR3 in DNA: TGCGCCAGCAGCTTTACGGTCGACGGGGAAGCTTTCTTT.

DNA for the CDR3: TGTGCCTGGAGACCCCCAGGGATCAATGAAAAACTGTTTTTT. Translated: CAWRPPGINEKLFF. This chain joins TRBV30 and TRBJ1-4, with D possibly matching TRBD1 (5 bases). V dropped 3 bases and J dropped 5 bases, with 13 bases sitting between them. The length of the CDR3 is 14 residues. Germline-derived CDR1 and CDR2 are GTSNPN and SVGIG (reference sequence).

There are a few counts of this clonotype. The chain uses TRBV7-9 and TRBJ1-1; weak D call: TRBD1 (5 bases). Germline V lookup: CDR1 SEHNR, CDR2 FQNEAQ (reference sequence). This CDR3 has 16 amino acids. V was shortened by 5 bases and J by 3 bases, with 19 bases between the two germline ends. The CDR3 spells CASSRRTPYGDTEAFF. As DNA, the CDR3 is TGTGCCAGCAGCCGCCGGACACCTTATGGGGACACTGAAGCTTTCTTT.

This clonotype was found many times. This chain links TRBV14 with TRBJ2-5; 10 bases fit TRBD2. The CDR3 runs to 16 residues. Trimming removed 1 base from V and 3 bases from J; junction bases left unmatched: 5. Looked up from germline, CDR1 is SGHDN and CDR2 is FVKESK. CDR3 coding DNA: TGTGCCAGCAGCCAAGGGCCAGCGGGGGGGAAAGAGACCCAGTACTTC. This gives the protein CASSQGPAGGKETQYF. The variable domain in full, completed from reference TRBV14 and TRBJ2-5, reads EAGVTQFPSHSVIEKGQTVTLRCDPISGHDNLYWYRRVMGKEIKFLLHFVKESKQDESGMPNNRFLAERTGGTYSTLKVQPAELEDSGVYFCASSQGPAGGKETQYFGPGTRLLVL.

The chain has TRBV12-3 or TRBV12-4 and TRBJ1-2; no clear D. The CDR3 consists of 13 residues. Trimming left V 4 bases short and J 8 bases short, with 14 bases between. The CDR3 region has the DNA TGTGCCAGCAGTTCCTTTGGACTCCTAGGCTACACCTTC. This encodes CASSSFGLLGYTF.

The chain is built from TRBV3-1 and TRBJ1-1, with D hard to call. Trimming pared 0 bases from V and 3 bases from J, leaving 11 bases between. Germline V gene data show CDR1 as LGHDT and CDR2 as YNNKEL (reference sequence). CDR3 length equals 15 residues. The CDR3 loop is CASSQDIGRDTEAFF. CDR3 DNA: TGTGCCAGCAGCCAAGATATCGGGCGGGACACTGAAGCTTTCTTT.

The chain combines TRBV7-9 with TRBJ2-4; 7 positions match TRBD1. The germline V gene has CDR1 SEHNR and CDR2 FQNEAQ (reference sequence). The J segment lost 7 bases and the V segment lost 1 base, leaving 4 bases of the junction unmatched. The CDR3 sequence is 14 residues long. The CDR3 DNA is TGTGCCAGCAGCTTAGGGCCGGGACAGAACATTCAGTACTTC. Residues: CASSLGPGQNIQYF.